This T cell receptor beta chain was recovered during a study of blood T cell repertoires in COVID-19. Study-wide context: Samples representing acute and convalescent COVID-19 were sourced from the United States, Italy and Spain.

The germline V gene encodes CDR1 MNHEY and CDR2 SMNVEV (reference sequence). V was clipped by 5 bases and J by 6 bases, with 15 bases between them. This CDR3 is 14 amino acids long. Sequencing used immunoSEQ multiplex PCR; TCRdb keeps in-frame clones, though not all of them. The table lists 320,000 or so clones, 80% to 90% of them singletons. This sequence was found in a man aged 25 to 45 who had recovered from COVID-19. This chain joins TRBV27 and TRBJ2-3, with D tentatively TRBD2 (7 bases). Sequenced input: PBMCs or T cells enriched from blood (not recorded which). In nucleotides, the CDR3 is TGTGCCAGCAGTACCCTGGGGGGGGCGGATACGCAGTATTTT. Translating gives CASSTLGGADTQYF.